This T cell receptor beta chain was documented in a study of neurological immune-mediated disorders. Synthesis of cDNA was performed by 5'RACE using 10-nucleotide random UMIs. TCRdb used MiXCR to reprocess the 5' RACE reads, holding one entry per CDR3 protein. The table includes tens of thousands of distinct CDR3 sequences, 3.5% to 5% detected once. Notes on the study in general: Multiple sclerosis, the disease with the least TCR clonal expansion, fell below healthy controls, whereas HTLV-1-associated myelopathy showed the most. Neither clinical nor MRI features were found to be associated with the multiple sclerosis repertoire cluster.

The germline V gene encodes CDR1 MNHEY and CDR2 SVGAGI. Trimming took off 8 bases at V and 0 bases at J, with 7 bases between the two ends. This CDR3 region has 12 residues. This clonotype showed up many times. The target antigen is unknown. V is TRBV6-5 and J is TRBJ1-1; no clear D gene. The specimen sequenced was PBMCs. The TCR originated in a man aged 25-40 years with multiple sclerosis. The CDR3 sequence is CASHGMNTEAFF. CDR3 nucleotide sequence: TGTGCCAGCCATGGTATGAACACTGAAGCTTTCTTT.